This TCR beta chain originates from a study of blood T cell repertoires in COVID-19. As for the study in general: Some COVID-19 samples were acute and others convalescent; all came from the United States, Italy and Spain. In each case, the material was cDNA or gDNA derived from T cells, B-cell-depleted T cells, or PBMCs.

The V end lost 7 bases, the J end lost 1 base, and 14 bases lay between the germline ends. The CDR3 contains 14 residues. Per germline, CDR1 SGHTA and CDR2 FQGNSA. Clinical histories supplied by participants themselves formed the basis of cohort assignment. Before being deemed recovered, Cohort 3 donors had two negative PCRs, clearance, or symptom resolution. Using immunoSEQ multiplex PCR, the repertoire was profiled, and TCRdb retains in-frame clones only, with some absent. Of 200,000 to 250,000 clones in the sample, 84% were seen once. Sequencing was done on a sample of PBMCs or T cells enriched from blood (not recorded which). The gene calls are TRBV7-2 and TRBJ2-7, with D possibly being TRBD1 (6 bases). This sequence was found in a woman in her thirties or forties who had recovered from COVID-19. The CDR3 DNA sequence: TGTGCCAGCACCAAAGGCGGACAGTCCTACGAGCAGTACTTC. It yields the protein CASTKGGQSYEQYF.